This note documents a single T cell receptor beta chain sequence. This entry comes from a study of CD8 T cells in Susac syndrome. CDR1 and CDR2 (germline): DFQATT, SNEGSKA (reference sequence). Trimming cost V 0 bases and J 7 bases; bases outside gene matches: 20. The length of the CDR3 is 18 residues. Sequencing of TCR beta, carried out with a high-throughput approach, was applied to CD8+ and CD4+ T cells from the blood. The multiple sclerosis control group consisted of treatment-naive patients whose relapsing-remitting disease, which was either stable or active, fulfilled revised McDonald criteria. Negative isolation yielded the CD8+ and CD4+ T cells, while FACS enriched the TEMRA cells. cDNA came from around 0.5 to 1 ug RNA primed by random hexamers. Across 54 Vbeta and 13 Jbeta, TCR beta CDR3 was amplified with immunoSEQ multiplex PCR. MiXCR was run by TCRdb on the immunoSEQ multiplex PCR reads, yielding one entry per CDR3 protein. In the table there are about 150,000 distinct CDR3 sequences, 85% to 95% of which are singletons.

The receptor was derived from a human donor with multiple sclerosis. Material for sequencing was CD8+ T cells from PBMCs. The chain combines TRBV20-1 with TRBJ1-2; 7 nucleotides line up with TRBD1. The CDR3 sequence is CSARDYQAGGNYMSGYTF. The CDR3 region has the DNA TGCAGTGCTAGAGATTATCAGGCAGGGGGGAATTATATGTCTGGCTACACCTTC.